This TCR beta chain was captured by sequencing in a study of T cell clonality in common variable immunodeficiency. Here immunoSEQ multiplex PCR was the method, and the copy in TCRdb shows in-frame clones only, minus some. The table lists about 52,000 clones, with no singletons. This CDR3 has 13 amino acids. The germline V and J ends were trimmed by 4 bases and 10 bases, with 11 bases remaining between them. Per the germline V gene, CDR1 is MNHNS and CDR2 is SASEGT. Study-level findings and limits: Compared with controls, CVID subjects had fewer shared TCRbeta clones. In common variable immunodeficiency, TCR beta chains reportedly carried fewer deletions and N-nucleotide insertions.

This clone was recorded at least ten times. The target antigen is unknown. The read gets to within 3 residues of the CDR3 end, and the germline J gene fills in the rest. Sequencing input: peripheral blood mononuclear cells. The chain recombines TRBV6-1 with TRBJ1-6; D perhaps matches TRBD1 (6 bases). This clonotype was obtained from a person between 18 and 75 years old in good health. The CDR3 sequence is CASSGTVGSPLHF. The part of the CDR3 DNA that was read is TGTGCCAGCAGTGGGACAGTTGGCTCACCC.